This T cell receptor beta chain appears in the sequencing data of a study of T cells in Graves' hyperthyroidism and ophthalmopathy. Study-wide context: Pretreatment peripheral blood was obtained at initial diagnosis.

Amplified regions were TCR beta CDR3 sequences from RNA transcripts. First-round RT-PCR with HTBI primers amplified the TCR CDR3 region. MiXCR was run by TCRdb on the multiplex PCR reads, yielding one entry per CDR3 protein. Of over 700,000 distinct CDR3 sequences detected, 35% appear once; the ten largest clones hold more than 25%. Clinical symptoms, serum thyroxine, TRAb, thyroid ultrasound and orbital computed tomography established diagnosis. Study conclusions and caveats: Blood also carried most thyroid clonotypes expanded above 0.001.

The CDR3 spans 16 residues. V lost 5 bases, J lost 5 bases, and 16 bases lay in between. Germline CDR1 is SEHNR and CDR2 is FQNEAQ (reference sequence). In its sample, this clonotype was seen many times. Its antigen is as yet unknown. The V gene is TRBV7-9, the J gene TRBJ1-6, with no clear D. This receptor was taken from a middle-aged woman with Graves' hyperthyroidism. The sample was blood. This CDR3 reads CASSRQVSRDNSPLHF. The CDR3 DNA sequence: TGTGCCAGCAGCCGCCAAGTCTCGCGGGATAATTCACCCCTCCACTTT.